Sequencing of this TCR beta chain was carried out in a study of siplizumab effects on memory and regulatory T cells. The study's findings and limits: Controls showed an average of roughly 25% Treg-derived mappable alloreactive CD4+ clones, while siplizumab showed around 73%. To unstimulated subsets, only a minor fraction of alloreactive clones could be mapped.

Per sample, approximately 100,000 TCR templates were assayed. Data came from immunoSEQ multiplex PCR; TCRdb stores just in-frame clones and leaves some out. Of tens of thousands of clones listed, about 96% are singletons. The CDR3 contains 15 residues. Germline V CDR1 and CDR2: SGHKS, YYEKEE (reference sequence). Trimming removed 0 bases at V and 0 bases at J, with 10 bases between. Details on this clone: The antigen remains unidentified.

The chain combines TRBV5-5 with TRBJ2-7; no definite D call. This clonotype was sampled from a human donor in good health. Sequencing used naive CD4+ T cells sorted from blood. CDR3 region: CASSLAFGLSYEQYF. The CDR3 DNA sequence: TGTGCCAGCAGCTTGGCCTTTGGTCTCTCCTACGAGCAGTACTTC.